The clone carrying this T cell receptor beta chain was seen at least ten times. Antigen: not known. V was trimmed by 5 bases and J by 4 bases, leaving 11 bases between them. Germline CDR1 is SGHAT and CDR2 is FQNNGV. CDR3 length: 13 amino acids. The sample comes from a study of prognosis after radiotherapy for stage I lung cancer. Across the study: Of the enrolled patients, around 15 had newly diagnosed primary stage I lung tumors, while five had oligometastatic NSCLC following surgical resection of the primary tumor. General observations from the study: Reportedly, TRBV and TRBJ gene usage differed by presence of metastases in patients.

The genomic DNA TCR beta CDR3 region underwent two rounds of multiplex PCR. Amplification in first-round PCR relied on primers specific to each TRBV and TRBJ gene. TCRdb reprocessed the multiplex PCR reads via MiXCR and lists one record per CDR3 protein. The data hold roughly 13,000 distinct CDR3 sequences, with 25% to 30% observed a single time. The chain links TRBV11-2 to TRBJ1-2; D call uncertain. The sample consisted of PBMCs, taken before or after stereotactic body radiation therapy (not recorded which). The TCR was taken from a donor aged 50 or older with non-small cell lung cancer. CDR3 loop: CASSPWGTYGYTF. CDR3 DNA sequence: TGTGCCAGCAGCCCCTGGGGTACCTATGGCTACACCTTC.